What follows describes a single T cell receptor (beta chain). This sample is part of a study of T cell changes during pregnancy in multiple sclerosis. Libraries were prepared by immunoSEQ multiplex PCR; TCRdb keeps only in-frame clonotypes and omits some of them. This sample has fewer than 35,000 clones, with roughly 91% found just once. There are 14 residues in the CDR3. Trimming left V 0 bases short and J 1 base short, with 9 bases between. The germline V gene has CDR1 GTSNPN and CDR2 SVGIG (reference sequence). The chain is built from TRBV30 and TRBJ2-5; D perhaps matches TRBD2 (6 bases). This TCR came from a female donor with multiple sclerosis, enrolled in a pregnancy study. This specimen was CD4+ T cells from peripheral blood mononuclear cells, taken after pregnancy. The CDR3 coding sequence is TGTGCCTGGAGTGTGTTGGGAGGCCAAGAGACCCAGTACTTC. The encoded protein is CAWSVLGGQETQYF.